Included here is one T cell receptor (beta chain) sequence, with context. Its antigen is still unknown. One entry per CDR3 protein results from TCRdb running MiXCR on the reads. Counted here are some 800,000 distinct CDR3 sequences, 25% to 35% occurring once; the ten biggest clones make up about an eighth. The entry originates in a study of T cell repertoires in cytomegalovirus infection. Study-wide background: Selection of CMV epitopes for the study included recently identified HLA-C-restricted and well-studied HLA-B-restricted ones. Public TCR beta signatures marked donors with CMV infection and the matching HLA.

The CDR3 contains 15 residues. CDR1 and CDR2 (germline): MRHNA, SNTAGT. Trimming took off 0 bases at V and 0 bases at J, with 7 bases between the two ends. Study outcomes and limitations: Identification of carriers of CMV plus the relevant HLA was performed using cumulative public TCR beta family frequency. HLA-C-restricted, CMV-specific TCR beta clonotypes were dominant ex vivo.

The sequence came from a human donor in good health (CMV status not recorded). Some clones in this sample may be carry-over from other donors' samples. This rearrangement joins TRBV6-4 to TRBJ2-3; D not certain. Here the sequenced sample was cultured CD8+ T cells from PBMCs, taken from culture after CMV antigen stimulation. CDR3 in amino acids: CASSDSGLSTDTQYF. CDR3 DNA sequence: TGTGCCAGCAGTGACTCGGGTTTAAGCACAGATACGCAGTATTTT.